The next 22 T cell receptor beta chains were all read from a single sample in a study of blood T cell repertoires in COVID-19. Clones were sequenced by immunoSEQ multiplex PCR, and TCRdb holds only the in-frame ones, with some missing. The repertoire holds under 200,000 clones, 87% seen once, with roughly 21% in the top ten. The sequenced sample was peripheral blood. These receptors all come from a man in his 60s with active or convalescent COVID-19.

This chain uses TRBV2 with TRBJ1-2; weak D call: TRBD1 (5 bases). V was clipped by 11 bases and J by 5 bases, with 18 bases between them. Germline V CDR1 and CDR2: SNHLY, FYNNEI. The CDR3 totals 13 residues. The chain's CDR3 is CAAQWGESYGYTF. As DNA, the CDR3 is TGTGCCGCCCAATGGGGGGAGTCTTATGGCTACACCTTC.

This clone was detected a few times. The V and J genes are TRBV6-5 and TRBJ1-2; 9 positions match TRBD1. With V trimmed by 5 bases and J by 4 bases, 2 bases remained unmatched. The CDR3 loop spans 13 amino acids. The V gene's germline CDR1 is MNHEY and CDR2 SVGAGI. CDR3 DNA: TGTGCCAGCAGTCAGGACAGGGGCTATGGCTACACCTTC. Encoded protein: CASSQDRGYGYTF.

This chain joins TRBV3-1 (or the pseudogene TRBV3-2) and TRBJ1-1, with a weak D call TRBD1 (5 bases). The CDR3 loop spans 11 amino acids. Germline CDR1 is LGHDT and CDR2 is YNNKEL (reference sequence). The V end lost 0 bases, the J end lost 10 bases, and 6 bases lay between the germline ends. In DNA form, the CDR3 reads TGTGCCAGCAGCCAAGAGGGGGGAGCTTTCTTT. Residues: CASSQEGGAFF.

This chain uses TRBV20-1 with TRBJ1-1, with 11 bases fitting TRBD1. V trimming: 3 bases; J trimming: 4 bases; junction bases outside the gene matches: 4. This CDR3 is built from 14 residues. Germline V lookup: CDR1 DFQATT, CDR2 SNEGSKA (reference sequence). The CDR3 sequence is CSASSGTGGTEAFF. The CDR3 DNA is TGCAGTGCTAGTTCCGGGACAGGGGGCACTGAAGCTTTCTTT.

The chain joins TRBV2 to TRBJ1-1; 8 bases align to TRBD1. This CDR3 has 15 residues. V lost 7 bases to trimming and J lost 1 base; unmatched junction nucleotides: 8. CDR1 and CDR2 from the germline V gene are SNHLY and FYNNEI. Here the CDR3 reads CASNPGQGQNTEAFF. As DNA, the CDR3 is TGTGCCAGCAACCCAGGACAGGGACAGAACACTGAAGCTTTCTTT.

The chain combines TRBV20-1 with TRBJ1-6, with no clear D. The CDR3 totals 12 residues. The germline CDR1 and CDR2 sequences are DFQATT and SNEGSKA (reference sequence). The V and J ends lost 3 bases and 14 bases respectively, with 14 bases between them. The CDR3 DNA sequence: TGCAGTGCTAGTGTTGGAGGCCAGGCCCTCCACTTT. Its translation: CSASVGGQALHF.

V gene TRBV2 combines with J gene TRBJ2-7; D not resolved. Germline V gene sequence: CDR1 SNHLY, CDR2 FYNNEI. Trimming removed 6 bases from V and 6 bases from J, with 6 bases in between. CDR3 length: 10 amino acids. CDR3 region: CASRSLEQYF. The DNA of the CDR3 is TGTGCCAGCAGGTCCCTCGAGCAGTACTTC.

This sequence joins TRBV19 and TRBJ1-2; 9 bases line up with TRBD1. Germline CDR1 LNHDA, CDR2 SQIVND (reference sequence). This CDR3 is built from 12 residues. V shed 7 bases, J shed 7 bases, and the junction held 4 bases outside the gene matches. The CDR3 loop is CASNKGQGGYTF. The CDR3 coding sequence is TGTGCCAGTAACAAGGGACAGGGTGGCTACACCTTC.

V usage is TRBV27 and J usage is TRBJ1-2, with 10 bases matching TRBD1. V shed 4 bases and J 5 bases; nucleotides not matched to a gene: 7. The CDR3 covers 15 residues. Germline V CDR1 and CDR2: MNHEY, SMNVEV (reference sequence). The DNA for the CDR3 is TGTGCCAGCAGTTCGACAGGGGGCGATAGGTATGGCTACACCTTC. This encodes CASSSTGGDRYGYTF.

J is TRBJ2-3 and V is TRBV7-2; 9 positions agree with TRBD2. Germline trimming cut 1 base from V and 6 bases from J; bases unmatched to any gene: 8. The CDR3 is 16 amino acids. The germline CDR1 and CDR2 sequences are SGHTA and FQGNSA. CDR3 DNA: TGTGCCAGCAGCTTAGGGGTAGCGGGGGCGGGGGATACGCAGTATTTT. As protein: CASSLGVAGAGDTQYF. The whole variable domain, remainder taken from reference TRBV7-2 and TRBJ2-3, is GAGVSQSPSNKVTEKGKDVELRCDPISGHTALYWYRQSLGQGLEFLIYFQGNSAPDKSGLPSDRFSAERTGGSVSTLTIQRTQQEDSAVYLCASSLGVAGAGDTQYFGPGTRLTVL.

J is TRBJ1-5 and V is TRBV15; no clear D gene. The CDR3 totals 15 residues. CDR1 is LNHNV and CDR2 is YYDKDF in the germline V gene (reference sequence). The V end was cut by 3 bases, the J end by 4 bases, with 13 bases between. DNA of the CDR3: TGTGCCACCAGCAGTGGGGAGAGGTTGAATCAGCCCCAGCATTTT. Amino acid sequence: CATSSGERLNQPQHF.

The gene calls are TRBV3-1 (or the pseudogene TRBV3-2) and TRBJ2-3; the D is unclear. The germline V gene has CDR1 LGHDT and CDR2 YNNKEL (reference sequence). The CDR3 length is 14 residues. Trimming removed 1 base at V and 8 bases at J, with 13 bases between. Written as DNA, the CDR3 is TGTGCCAGCAGCCAAGGACCCCAGCCGGGTACGCAGTATTTT. Protein: CASSQGPQPGTQYF.

The rearrangement uses TRBV5-1 and TRBJ2-3; TRBD1 matches at 9 bases. Trimming removed 4 bases from V and 6 bases from J; junction bases left unmatched: 6. The CDR3 loop spans 14 amino acids. Germline CDR1 reads SGHRS; CDR2 reads YFSETQ. As DNA, the CDR3 is TGCGCCAGCAGCCCGAGGACAGGGGACGATACGCAGTATTTT. Translating it yields CASSPRTGDDTQYF. Filled out from reference TRBV5-1 and TRBJ2-3, the complete variable domain reads KAGVTQTPRYLIKTRGQQVTLSCSPISGHRSVSWYQQTPGQGLQFLFEYFSETQRNKGNFPGRFSGRQFSNSRSEMNVSTLELGDSALYLCASSPRTGDDTQYFGPGTRLTVL.

The rearrangement joins TRBV24-1 to TRBJ2-1, with D perhaps matching TRBD1 (5 bases). The CDR3 extends over 18 amino acids. Per germline, CDR1 KGHDR and CDR2 SFDVKD. V was shortened by 0 bases and J by 4 bases, with 18 bases between the two germline ends. CDR3 region: CATSDLHPAQGRYNEQFF. The CDR3 DNA is TGTGCCACCAGTGATTTGCACCCTGCGCAGGGTAGATACAATGAGCAGTTCTTC.

This clone was counted only a few times. V and J are TRBV5-1 and TRBJ2-5; weak D call: TRBD1 (6 bases). There are 13 residues in the CDR3. The V gene lost 6 bases and the J gene lost 2 bases, with 11 bases spanning the gap. CDR1 and CDR2 (germline): SGHRS, YFSETQ. CDR3 DNA: TGCGCCAGCACCCAAGGACAGCAAGAGACCCAGTACTTC. Translation gives CASTQGQQETQYF. Drawing the rest from reference TRBV5-1 and TRBJ2-5, the complete variable domain is KAGVTQTPRYLIKTRGQQVTLSCSPISGHRSVSWYQQTPGQGLQFLFEYFSETQRNKGNFPGRFSGRQFSNSRSEMNVSTLELGDSALYLCASTQGQQETQYFGPGTRLLVL.

The V gene is TRBV5-1, the J gene TRBJ2-1, with 8 bases identical to TRBD1. Per germline, CDR1 SGHRS and CDR2 YFSETQ. The V gene end was trimmed by 4 bases and the J gene end by 2 bases; junction bases not matched to a gene: 8. CDR3 length: 16 amino acids. CDR3 in amino acids: CASSPGDRSAYNEQFF. The CDR3 nucleotides read TGCGCCAGCAGCCCAGGGGACAGGTCCGCCTACAATGAGCAGTTCTTC.

V gene TRBV5-1 combines with J gene TRBJ1-6, with 11 nucleotides matching TRBD1. The CDR3 is 15 amino acids. J was trimmed by 7 bases and V by 2 bases; bases with no gene match: 2. Germline V gives CDR1 SGHRS, CDR2 YFSETQ. CDR3: CASSFGTGGNSPLHF. The CDR3 bases are TGCGCCAGCAGCTTCGGGACAGGGGGAAATTCACCCCTCCACTTT.

The chain is built from TRBV5-4 and TRBJ2-7, with TRBD2 matching 11 bases. V lost 1 base to trimming and J lost 6 bases; unmatched junction nucleotides: 6. The CDR3 has 15 residues. The V gene's germline CDR1 is SGHNT and CDR2 YYREEE (reference sequence). This CDR3 is CASSLISGGAGEQYF. The CDR3 bases are TGTGCCAGCAGCTTGATTAGCGGGGGGGCGGGCGAGCAGTACTTC.

Of note for this clone: The junction shows a germline mismatch at one end, possibly a read error. The rearrangement links TRBV6-2 or TRBV6-3 to TRBJ2-7; perhaps TRBD2 as D (5 bases). This CDR3 comprises 15 residues. The V gene's germline CDR1 is MNHEY and CDR2 SVGEGT. Here the CDR3 DNA reads TGTGCCAGCAGCTACTCGTTTGGGAGTCCCTACGAGCAGTACTTC. As protein: CASSYSFGSPYEQYF.

The chain employs TRBV29-1 and TRBJ1-2, with D possibly TRBD1 on 5 matching bases. The CDR3 is made up of 13 amino acids. Germline loops: CDR1 SQVTM, CDR2 ANQGSEA. With 4 bases removed from V and 2 bases from J, the gap between germline ends came to 11 bases. CDR3 sequence reads: CSVVSRANYGYTF. The CDR3 DNA reads TGCAGCGTTGTGAGCAGGGCAAACTATGGCTACACCTTC.

V usage is TRBV28 and J usage is TRBJ1-1; 7 bases agree with TRBD1. V lost 6 bases to trimming and J lost 3 bases; unmatched junction nucleotides: 7. Germline V gives CDR1 MDHEN, CDR2 SYDVKM. CDR3 length: 14 amino acids. The CDR3 DNA reads TGTGCCAGCAGCGTTACCGGGACAGACACTGAAGCTTTCTTT. This encodes CASSVTGTDTEAFF.

The V and J genes are TRBV10-2 and TRBJ2-5; TRBD2 matches at 9 bases. CDR1 WSHSY and CDR2 SAAADI come from the germline V gene. CDR3 length equals 16 residues. V shed 6 bases, J shed 4 bases, and the junction held 12 bases outside the gene matches. DNA for the CDR3: TGCGCCAGCAGAGACCATTTGCGGGGGGGCTCAGAGACCCAGTACTTC. It yields the protein CASRDHLRGGSETQYF.